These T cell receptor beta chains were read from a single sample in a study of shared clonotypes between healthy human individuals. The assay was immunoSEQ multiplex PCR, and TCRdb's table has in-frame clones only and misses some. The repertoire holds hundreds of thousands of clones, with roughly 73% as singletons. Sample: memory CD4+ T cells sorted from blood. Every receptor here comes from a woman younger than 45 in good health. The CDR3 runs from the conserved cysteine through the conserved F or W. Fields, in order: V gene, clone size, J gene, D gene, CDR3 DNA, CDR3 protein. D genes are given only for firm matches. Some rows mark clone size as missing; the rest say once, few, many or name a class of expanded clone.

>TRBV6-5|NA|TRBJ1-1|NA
TGTGCCAGCAGTTACGAGGGGCGAACTGAAGCTTTCTTT
CASSYEGRTEAFF
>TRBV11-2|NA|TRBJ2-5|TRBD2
TGTGCCAGCAGCCATTACGGGACTAGCCGTCAAGAGACCCAGTACTTC
CASSHYGTSRQETQYF
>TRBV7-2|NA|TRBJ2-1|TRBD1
TGTGCCAGCAGCTTTCCAGGGGGTATCGGCAATGAGCAGTTCTTC
CASSFPGGIGNEQFF
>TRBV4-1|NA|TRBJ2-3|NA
TGCGCCAGCAGCCAGGGGGACACTAGCGTGATCGGAGATACGCAGTATTTT
CASSQGDTSVIGDTQYF
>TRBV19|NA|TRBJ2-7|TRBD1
TGTGCCAGTAGCACCGGGACAGGGACTTACGAGCAGTACTTC
CASSTGTGTYEQYF
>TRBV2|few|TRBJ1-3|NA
TGTGCCAGCAGAGTTTCAGGCTCTGGAAACACCATATATTTT
CASRVSGSGNTIYF
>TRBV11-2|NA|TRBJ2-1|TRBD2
TGTGCCAGCAGCTCGGTGAGACTAGCGGGGACAGACAATGAGCAGTTCTTC
CASSSVRLAGTDNEQFF
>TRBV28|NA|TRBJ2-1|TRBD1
TGTGCCAGCAGTTCACCCGGGACAGGGGGCGGAGATGAGCAGTTCTTC
CASSSPGTGGGDEQFF
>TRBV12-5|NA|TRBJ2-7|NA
TGTGCTAGTGGTTTTACAGGGAAAAGCTCCTACGAGCAGTACTTC
CASGFTGKSSYEQYF
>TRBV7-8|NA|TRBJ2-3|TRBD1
TGTGCCAGCAGCTTAGTCGGGGCAGGGGGCTTAAGCACAGATACGCAGTATTTT
CASSLVGAGGLSTDTQYF
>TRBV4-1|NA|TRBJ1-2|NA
TGCGCCAGCAGCCAAGGTCGGGGCAGACTATATGGCTACACCTTC
CASSQGRGRLYGYTF
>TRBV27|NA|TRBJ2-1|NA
TGTGCCAGCGGAGGGAGGAACTACAATGAGCAGTTCTTC
CASGGRNYNEQFF
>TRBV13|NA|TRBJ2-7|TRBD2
TGTGCCAGCAGCTTAGAACTAGCGGGAACCTACGAGCAGTACTTC
CASSLELAGTYEQYF
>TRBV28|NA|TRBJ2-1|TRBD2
TGTGCCAGCATAGCGGGGAATGATTTCAATGAGCAGTTCTTC
CASIAGNDFNEQFF
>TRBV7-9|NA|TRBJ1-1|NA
TGTGCCAGCAGCTTAGGGGGTAGGAACACTGAAGCTTTCTTT
CASSLGGRNTEAFF
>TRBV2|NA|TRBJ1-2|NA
TGTGCCAGCAGTGTTACCTATGGCTACACCTTC
CASSVTYGYTF
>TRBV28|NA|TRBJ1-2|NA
TGTGCCAGCGTAGTTGGGGGAGCAAACTATGGCTACACCTTC
CASVVGGANYGYTF
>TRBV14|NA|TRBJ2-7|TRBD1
TGTGCCAGCAGCTTCCGGACAGGGGCCTTCCCGGGTGAGCAGTACTTC
CASSFRTGAFPGEQYF
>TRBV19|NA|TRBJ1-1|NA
TGTGCCAGTAGTATAGGTACAGTCACTGAAGCTTTCTTT
CASSIGTVTEAFF
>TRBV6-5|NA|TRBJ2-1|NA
TGTGCCAGCACAAATCCTACCTCCTACAATGAGCAGTTCTTC
CASTNPTSYNEQFF
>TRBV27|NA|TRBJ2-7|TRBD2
TGTGCCAGCACTGGACTAGCGGGACTCAACGAGCAGTACTTC
CASTGLAGLNEQYF
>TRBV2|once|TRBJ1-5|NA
TGTGCCAGCAGTCGTCCGGGGGGAAATCAGCCCCAGCATTTT
CASSRPGGNQPQHF
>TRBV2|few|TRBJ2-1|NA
TGTGCCAGCAGTGATTTTAGCATAGACAATGAGCAGTTCTTC
CASSDFSIDNEQFF
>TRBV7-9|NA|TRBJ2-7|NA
TGTGCCAGCAGCTTAGAAACGGGCACCCGGCACTTC
CASSLETGTRHF
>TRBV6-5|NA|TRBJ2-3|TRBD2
TGTGCCAGCAGTTACTCGATACTAGCGGGACCAGATACGCAGTATTTT
CASSYSILAGPDTQYF
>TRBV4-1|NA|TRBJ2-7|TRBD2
TGCGCCAGCAGCCACTTTCTTAGGACTAGCGGGAAAGGGGGTCCCGAGCAGTACTTC
CASSHFLRTSGKGGPEQYF
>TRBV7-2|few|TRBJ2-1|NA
TGTGCCAGCAGCTTAGTAGTCCTAGTAGGTAATGAGCAGTTCTTC
CASSLVVLVGNEQFF
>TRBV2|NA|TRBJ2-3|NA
TGTGCCAGCAGTGAAGCAGGGTTTCCCACAGATACGCAGTATTTT
CASSEAGFPTDTQYF
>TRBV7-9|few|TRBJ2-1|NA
TGTGCCAGCAGCTTGGCCGGAACCGGGAGCCTCTATGAGCAGTTCTTC
CASSLAGTGSLYEQFF
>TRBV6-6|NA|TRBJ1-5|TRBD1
TGTGCCAGCAGACAGGGGGCGCGAGATCAGCCCCAGCATTTT
CASRQGARDQPQHF
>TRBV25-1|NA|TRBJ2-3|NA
TGTGCCAGCAGTGGAATCACAGATACGCAGTATTTT
CASSGITDTQYF
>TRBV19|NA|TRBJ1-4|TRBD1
TGTGCCAGTAGTTTGCGGACAGGAGAAAAACTGTTTTTT
CASSLRTGEKLFF
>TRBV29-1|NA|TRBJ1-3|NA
TGCAGCGTCATGGGGGGGTATGGAAACACCATATATTTT
CSVMGGYGNTIYF
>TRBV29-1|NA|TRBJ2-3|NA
TGCAGCGTGGGCAGACAATCGGGTACGCAGTATTTT
CSVGRQSGTQYF
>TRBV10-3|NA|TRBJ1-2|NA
TGTGCCATCAGTGATGTCGGCGGGGGCTACACCTTC
CAISDVGGGYTF
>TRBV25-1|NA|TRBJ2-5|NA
TGTGCCAGCAGTCCCCCGGAGACCCAGTACTTC
CASSPPETQYF
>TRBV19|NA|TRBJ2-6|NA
TGTGCCAGTAGTATAACTTGGAGGGCTGGGGCCAACGTCCTGACTTTC
CASSITWRAGANVLTF
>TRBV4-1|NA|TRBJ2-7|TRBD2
TGCGCCAGCCGCCTGTTCGGGACTAGCGATTACGAGCAGTACTTC
CASRLFGTSDYEQYF
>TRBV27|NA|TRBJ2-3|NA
TGTGCCAGCGGGGTCGGCGGAAGGTTAGGAGATACGCAGTATTTT
CASGVGGRLGDTQYF
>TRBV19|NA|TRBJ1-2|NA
TGTGCCAGTTGGGGCGGGACCCCCTCGTATGGCTACACCTTC
CASWGGTPSYGYTF
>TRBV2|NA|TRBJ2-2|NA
TGTGCCAGCAGCGGGACCGCGGCCGGGGAGCTGTTTTTT
CASSGTAAGELFF
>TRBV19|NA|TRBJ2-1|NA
TGTGCCAGTAGTACCACGACCTACTCCTACAATGAGCAGTTCTTC
CASSTTTYSYNEQFF
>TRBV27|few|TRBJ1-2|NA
TGTGCCAGCGGCAGGGTCGAGGGCTATGGCTACACCTTC
CASGRVEGYGYTF